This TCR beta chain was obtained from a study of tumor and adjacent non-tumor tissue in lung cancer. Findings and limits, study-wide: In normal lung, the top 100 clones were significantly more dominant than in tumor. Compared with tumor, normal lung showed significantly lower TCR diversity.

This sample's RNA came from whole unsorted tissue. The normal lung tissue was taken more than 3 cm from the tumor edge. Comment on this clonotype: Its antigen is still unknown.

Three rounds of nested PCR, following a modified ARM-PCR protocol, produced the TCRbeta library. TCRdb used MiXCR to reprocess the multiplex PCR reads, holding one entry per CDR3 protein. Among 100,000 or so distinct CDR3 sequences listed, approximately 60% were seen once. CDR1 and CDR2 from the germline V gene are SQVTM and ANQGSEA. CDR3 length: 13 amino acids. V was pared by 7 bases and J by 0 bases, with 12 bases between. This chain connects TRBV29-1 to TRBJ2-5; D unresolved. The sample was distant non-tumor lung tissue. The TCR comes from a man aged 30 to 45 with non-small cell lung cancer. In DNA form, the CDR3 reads TGCAGCGCACGTTGGGGTAACCAAGAGACCCAGTACTTC. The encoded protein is CSARWGNQETQYF.